What follows are 15 T cell receptor beta chains derived from one specimen sequenced in a study of read filtering for tumor transcriptome and immune sequencing. From roughly 400 ng of RNA, a library with molecular barcoded alpha/delta and beta/gamma adaptors was made. One entry per CDR3 protein, called by TCRdb with MiXCR from the reads. Seen here are about 48,000 distinct CDR3 sequences, about 19% observed once, and the top ten hold less than 20%. The sample was a population of CD138-negative cells sorted from bone marrow. Source of these receptors: a donor aged 40 or over with multiple myeloma.

This clonotype was picked up many times. V and J are TRBV29-1 and TRBJ2-5, with D uncertain. The CDR3 spans 13 residues. In germline, CDR1 is SQVTM, CDR2 ANQGSEA. Trimming removed 4 bases at V and 2 bases at J, with 11 bases between. CDR3 amino acids: CSVGQTSQETQYF. The CDR3 region has the DNA TGCAGCGTTGGGCAGACATCGCAAGAGACCCAGTACTTC.

In its sample, this clonotype was seen many times. The rearrangement joins TRBV29-1 to TRBJ1-1; D not resolved. CDR3 size: 13 residues. Germline CDR1 is SQVTM and CDR2 is ANQGSEA. The V gene lost 3 bases and the J gene lost 11 bases, with 19 bases spanning the gap. CDR3 region: CSVDSDGGVGAFF. CDR3 nucleotide sequence: TGCAGCGTTGATTCCGATGGCGGGGTTGGGGCTTTCTTT.

This clonotype was observed a few times. The rearrangement joins TRBV19 to TRBJ2-5, with 7 bases matching TRBD1. Trimming at V came to 4 bases and at J to 1 base, leaving 9 bases not matched to a gene. The length of the CDR3 is 16 residues. Germline-derived CDR1 and CDR2 are LNHDA and SQIVND (reference sequence). CDR3 coding DNA: TGTGCCAGTAGTACCTCCCCGGGACAGACCCAAGAGACCCAGTACTTC. Translating gives CASSTSPGQTQETQYF.

This clonotype was found many times. V and J are TRBV6-1 and TRBJ2-1; TRBD1 might be the D (6 bases). The CDR3 consists of 15 residues. CDR1 is MNHNS and CDR2 is SASEGT in the germline V gene. V dropped 5 bases and J dropped 0 bases, with 11 bases sitting between them. CDR3 bases: TGTGCCAGCAGTCAGGACAGCCGCTCCTACAATGAGCAGTTCTTC. Translating gives CASSQDSRSYNEQFF.

In the case of this clonotype: The conserved final phenylalanine or tryptophan is absent from the CDR3, which likely points to a read error. The V and J genes are TRBV3-1 and TRBJ1-1, with D uncertain. The germline V gene has CDR1 LGHDT and CDR2 YNNKEL (reference sequence). V dropped 3 bases and J dropped 6 bases, with 5 bases sitting between them. The CDR3 covers 11 residues. CDR3 residues: CASSQSSEAFS. The CDR3 region has the DNA TGTGCCAGCAGCCAGAGCTCTGAAGCTTTCTCT.

This clonotype was detected only a few times. A much larger clone lies one base from this, so it may be a read error. The chain uses TRBV29-1 and TRBJ2-3; no definite D call. Germline CDR1 and CDR2: SQVTM and ANQGSEA. There are 12 residues in the CDR3. Trimming left V 4 bases short and J 6 bases short, with 11 bases between. The CDR3 region is CSVVPRRDTQYF. CDR3 bases: TGCAGCGTTGTCCCTAGACGGGATACGCAGTATTTT.

Remarks on this clonotype: This may be a read error: a much more frequent sequence differs by one nucleotide. J is TRBJ1-1 and V is TRBV9, with D tentatively TRBD1 (6 bases). The CDR3 consists of 14 residues. V dropped 1 base and J dropped 6 bases, with 13 bases sitting between them. Germline V gene lookup returns CDR1 SGDLS and CDR2 YYNGEE. The DNA of the CDR3 is TGTGCCAGCAGCGTAAGGCAGGGGCGGTCTGAAGCTTTCTTT. This translates into CASSVRQGRSEAFF.

This clonotype showed up many times. The rearrangement joins TRBV3-1 to TRBJ1-5; no definite D call. Trimming cost V 1 base and J 3 bases, with 10 bases left between them. The CDR3 is 15 amino acids. CDR1 and CDR2 (germline): LGHDT, YNNKEL (reference sequence). This chain's CDR3 is CASSQAPGANQPQHF. The CDR3 DNA follows: TGTGCCAGCAGCCAAGCGCCCGGAGCCAATCAGCCCCAGCATTTT.

This clonotype was recorded many times. The chain has TRBV27 and TRBJ1-1; D is perhaps TRBD1 (5 bases). The CDR3 extends over 13 amino acids. Germline lookup yields CDR1 MNHEY and CDR2 SMNVEV (reference sequence). V was clipped by 4 bases and J by 5 bases, with 11 bases between them. CDR3 sequence (DNA): TGTGCCAGCAGTTCGGGACGGGGGACTGAAGCTTTCTTT. Encoded protein: CASSSGRGTEAFF.

This clonotype was found many times. Compared with germline, one end of the junction differs, possibly owing to a read error. J is TRBJ2-5 and V is TRBV12-3 or TRBV12-4, with D possibly being TRBD2 (5 bases). This CDR3 spans 15 amino acids. For the CDR3, the DNA is TGTGCCAGCAGTCCGACTACCCCCGGCCAAGGGACCCAGTACTTC. It specifies CASSPTTPGQGTQYF.

This clonotype is medium-sized in the sample. This sequence joins TRBV20-1 and TRBJ2-1, with 10 bases fitting TRBD1. Germline V gene lookup returns CDR1 DFQATT and CDR2 SNEGSKA (reference sequence). The ends lost 5 bases at V and 8 bases at J; junction bases unmatched: 12. The CDR3 runs 15 residues. The CDR3 sequence: CSASRDRGPLYEQFF. CDR3 DNA: TGCAGTGCTTCCCGGGACAGGGGTCCTTTGTATGAGCAGTTCTTC.

This clonotype was detected many times. The genes are TRBV20-1 and TRBJ2-7; 8 nucleotides match TRBD1. CDR3 length equals 15 residues. V gave up 0 bases and J gave up 5 bases; unmatched junction bases: 9. CDR1 is DFQATT and CDR2 is SNEGSKA in the germline V gene (reference sequence). The CDR3 reads CSARDAGQVDNEQYF. CDR3 coding DNA: TGCAGTGCTAGAGACGCGGGACAGGTGGACAACGAGCAGTACTTC.

With respect to this clonotype: A much larger clone differs from this one at a single base, so this may be a read error. In this CDR3 the conserved last residue, phenylalanine or tryptophan, is missing, so a read error is likely. The rearrangement links TRBV5-1 to TRBJ2-1, with TRBD2 matching over 9 bases. In germline, CDR1 is SGHRS, CDR2 YFSETQ. Trimming cost V 4 bases and J 4 bases; bases outside gene matches: 3. CDR3 length: 14 residues. This CDR3 reads CASSVLAGYNEQFL. The CDR3 DNA reads as TGCGCCAGCAGCGTACTAGCGGGTTACAATGAGCAGTTCCTC.

About this clonotype itself: It may be a read error: a sequence one base away is much more abundant. The CDR3 end shows no conserved phenylalanine or tryptophan, and so a read error is likely. The chain combines TRBV11-2 with TRBJ2-3; a weak D match, TRBD2 (5 bases). Germline V gene data show CDR1 as SGHAT and CDR2 as FQNNGV. This CDR3 contains 17 residues. Between the trimmed V and J ends, which lost 2 bases and 6 bases, there was a span of 21 bases. The CDR3 DNA reads TGTGCCAGCAGCTTATTGAACCGTTTTCGGGAAAGGGATACGCAGTATCTT. Protein: CASSLLNRFRERDTQYL.

On this clonotype: It is likely a read error, because the conserved phenylalanine at the end of the CDR3 is missing. The rearrangement links TRBV12-3 or TRBV12-4 to TRBJ2-1; TRBD2 matches at 8 bases. V was clipped by 7 bases and J by 6 bases; unmatched bases: 11. The CDR3 sequence is 15 residues long. In nucleotides, the CDR3 is TGTGCCAGCACCCCCGTGTCTAGCGGGTCCAATGAGCAGTTCTCC. Protein sequence: CASTPVSSGSNEQFS.